Listed below are T cell receptor beta chains from one sample, sequenced in a study of tumor-infiltrating lymphocytes in localized non-small cell lung cancer. Here immunoSEQ multiplex PCR was the method, and the copy in TCRdb shows in-frame clones only, minus some. Among about 8,400 clones listed, almost 80% were seen once. Sequences were obtained from uninvolved lung tissue not adjacent to the tumor. These receptors came from a human donor with non-small cell lung cancer. Both conserved end residues are part of each CDR3. Fields, in order: CDR3 protein, CDR3 DNA, J gene, clone size, V gene, D gene. A D gene is named only where the DNA matches it firmly. The size field is filled for only some rows; it gives once, few, many or a size class.

cdr3_aa: CASSLGQDIQYF; cdr3_nt: TGTGCCAGCAGCTTAGGACAGGACATTCAGTACTTC; j_call: TRBJ2-4; clone_size: -; v_call: TRBV7-3; d_call: TRBD1
cdr3_aa: CSVEIPPAGVARDGELFF; cdr3_nt: TGCAGCGTTGAGATACCTCCAGCGGGAGTGGCTCGAGACGGGGAGCTGTTTTTT; j_call: TRBJ2-2; clone_size: -; v_call: TRBV29-1; d_call: TRBD2
cdr3_aa: CASSLLRPARTIYF; cdr3_nt: TGTGCCAGCAGTTTATTGCGCCCCGCCAGGACCATATATTTT; j_call: TRBJ1-3; clone_size: -; v_call: TRBV28; d_call: -
cdr3_aa: CASRGTESSYEQYF; cdr3_nt: TGTGCTTCGAGAGGGACAGAGAGCTCCTACGAGCAGTACTTC; j_call: TRBJ2-7; clone_size: -; v_call: TRBV28; d_call: TRBD1
cdr3_aa: CASSLEEGQGTEAFF; cdr3_nt: TGTGCCAGCAGTTTAGAGGAGGGGCAGGGGACTGAAGCTTTCTTT; j_call: TRBJ1-1; clone_size: once; v_call: TRBV28; d_call: -
cdr3_aa: CASSRDVYSNQPQHF; cdr3_nt: TGTGCCAGTAGCCGGGACGTTTATAGCAATCAGCCCCAGCATTTT; j_call: TRBJ1-5; clone_size: -; v_call: TRBV19; d_call: -
cdr3_aa: CASSKGQAGGTEAFF; cdr3_nt: TGTGCCAGCAGTAAAGGACAGGCTGGAGGGACTGAAGCTTTCTTT; j_call: TRBJ1-1; clone_size: -; v_call: TRBV6-5; d_call: TRBD1
cdr3_aa: CASSFLGGTDEQYF; cdr3_nt: TGCGCCAGCAGCTTCCTCGGGGGAACGGACGAGCAGTACTTC; j_call: TRBJ2-7; clone_size: once; v_call: TRBV5-1; d_call: -
cdr3_aa: CASSWSANTGELFF; cdr3_nt: TGTGCCAGCAGCTGGTCCGCGAACACCGGGGAGCTGTTTTTT; j_call: TRBJ2-2; clone_size: -; v_call: TRBV27; d_call: -
cdr3_aa: CASTPPGQSEAFF; cdr3_nt: TGTGCCAGTACCCCTCCCGGACAGAGCGAAGCTTTCTTT; j_call: TRBJ1-1; clone_size: -; v_call: TRBV19; d_call: -
cdr3_aa: CASSLTGTGGEKLFF; cdr3_nt: TGCGCCAGCAGCCTAACCGGGACAGGGGGCGAAAAACTGTTTTTT; j_call: TRBJ1-4; clone_size: -; v_call: TRBV5-1; d_call: TRBD1
cdr3_aa: CASSIWGAGSNQPQHF; cdr3_nt: TGTGCCAGTAGTATTTGGGGGGCGGGGAGCAATCAGCCCCAGCATTTT; j_call: TRBJ1-5; clone_size: once; v_call: TRBV19; d_call: -
cdr3_aa: CASSPLAGESTDTQYF; cdr3_nt: TGTGCCAGCTCACCATTAGCGGGAGAGAGCACAGATACGCAGTATTTT; j_call: TRBJ2-3; clone_size: -; v_call: TRBV18; d_call: TRBD2
cdr3_aa: CASSAQQGVGIQYF; cdr3_nt: TGCGCCAGCAGCGCCCAACAGGGGGTTGGCATTCAGTACTTC; j_call: TRBJ2-4; clone_size: once; v_call: TRBV5-1; d_call: TRBD1
cdr3_aa: CASSSPIGLAASSYNEQFF; cdr3_nt: TGCGCCAGCAGCTCTCCAATCGGACTAGCGGCGAGCTCCTACAATGAGCAGTTCTTC; j_call: TRBJ2-1; clone_size: -; v_call: TRBV5-1; d_call: TRBD2
cdr3_aa: CASSFRGGGSYGYTF; cdr3_nt: TGTGCCAGCAGTTTCCGGGGGGGAGGTAGCTATGGCTACACCTTC; j_call: TRBJ1-2; clone_size: -; v_call: TRBV27; d_call: -
cdr3_aa: CASSRYSTGELFF; cdr3_nt: TGTGCCAGCAGTAGGTATTCCACCGGGGAGCTGTTTTTT; j_call: TRBJ2-2; clone_size: -; v_call: TRBV7-9; d_call: -
cdr3_aa: CASSSILAGEQYF; cdr3_nt: TGTGCCAGCAGTTCCATACTAGCGGGTGAGCAGTACTTC; j_call: TRBJ2-7; clone_size: -; v_call: TRBV28; d_call: TRBD2
cdr3_aa: CAISEGQGDYGYTF; cdr3_nt: TGTGCCATCAGTGAGGGTCAGGGGGACTATGGCTACACCTTC; j_call: TRBJ1-2; clone_size: -; v_call: TRBV10-3; d_call: TRBD1
cdr3_aa: CASSYTGGITEAFF; cdr3_nt: TGTGCCAGCAGTTACACAGGGGGGATAACTGAAGCTTTCTTT; j_call: TRBJ1-1; clone_size: -; v_call: TRBV6-5; d_call: TRBD1
cdr3_aa: CASSLTGSGANVLTF; cdr3_nt: TGTGCCAGCAGCTTAACGGGATCTGGGGCCAACGTCCTGACTTTC; j_call: TRBJ2-6; clone_size: -; v_call: TRBV5-4; d_call: -
cdr3_aa: CAWGRQNNEQFF; cdr3_nt: TGTGCCTGGGGGAGGCAGAACAATGAGCAGTTCTTC; j_call: TRBJ2-1; clone_size: -; v_call: TRBV30; d_call: -
cdr3_aa: CASSLGEYEQYF; cdr3_nt: TGTGCCAGCAGCTTGGGGGAATACGAGCAGTACTTC; j_call: TRBJ2-7; clone_size: -; v_call: TRBV7-2; d_call: -
cdr3_aa: CATQGTGELFF; cdr3_nt: TGTGCCACACAGGGGACCGGGGAGCTGTTTTTT; j_call: TRBJ2-2; clone_size: -; v_call: TRBV2; d_call: TRBD1
cdr3_aa: CASSPRLASSYEQYF; cdr3_nt: TGCGCCAGCAGCCCTCGACTAGCGAGCTCCTACGAGCAGTACTTC; j_call: TRBJ2-7; clone_size: -; v_call: TRBV5-1; d_call: TRBD2
cdr3_aa: CASSADRGLGGYTF; cdr3_nt: TGTGCCAGCAGTGCTGACAGGGGGCTTGGCGGCTACACCTTC; j_call: TRBJ1-2; clone_size: -; v_call: TRBV2; d_call: TRBD1